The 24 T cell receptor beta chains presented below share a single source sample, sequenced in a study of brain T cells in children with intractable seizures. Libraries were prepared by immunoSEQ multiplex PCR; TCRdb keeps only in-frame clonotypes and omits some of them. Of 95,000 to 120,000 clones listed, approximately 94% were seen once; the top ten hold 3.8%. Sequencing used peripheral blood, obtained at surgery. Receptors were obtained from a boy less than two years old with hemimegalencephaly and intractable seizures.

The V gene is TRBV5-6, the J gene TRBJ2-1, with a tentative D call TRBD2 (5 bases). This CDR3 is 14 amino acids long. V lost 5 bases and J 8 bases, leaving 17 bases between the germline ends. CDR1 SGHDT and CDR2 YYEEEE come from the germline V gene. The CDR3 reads CASRSRAAVHEQFF. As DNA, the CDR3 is TGTGCCAGCAGATCCCGTGCAGCGGTCCATGAGCAGTTCTTC.

In nucleotides, the CDR3 is TGTGCCAGCAGCCATGGACAGGAACTGTTTTTT. It translates to CASSHGQELFF. The V call is TRBV28, the J call TRBJ1-4; 7 bases map to TRBD1. From germline, CDR1 is MDHEN and CDR2 SYDVKM. V gave up 6 bases and J gave up 12 bases; unmatched junction bases: 4. CDR3 length: 11 amino acids.

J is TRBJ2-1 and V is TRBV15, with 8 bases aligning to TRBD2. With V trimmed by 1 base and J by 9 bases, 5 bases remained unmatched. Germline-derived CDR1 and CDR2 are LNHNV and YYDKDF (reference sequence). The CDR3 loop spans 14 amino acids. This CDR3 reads CATSRGTSGGEQFF. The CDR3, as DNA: TGTGCCACCAGCAGAGGAACTAGCGGAGGTGAGCAGTTCTTC. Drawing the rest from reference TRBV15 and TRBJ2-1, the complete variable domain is DAMVIQNPRYQVTQFGKPVTLSCSQTLNHNVMYWYQQKSSQAPKLLFHYYDKDFNNEADTPDNFQSRRPNTSFCFLDIRSPGLGDTAMYLCATSRGTSGGEQFFGPGTRLTVL.

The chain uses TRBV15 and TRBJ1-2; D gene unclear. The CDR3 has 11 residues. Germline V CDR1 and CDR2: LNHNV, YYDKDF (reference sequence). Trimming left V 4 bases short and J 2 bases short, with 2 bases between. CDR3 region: CATSNNYGYTF. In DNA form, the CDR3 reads TGTGCCACCAGCAACAACTATGGCTACACCTTC.

CDR3 bases: TGTGCCAGCAGTTTACCCCTACCTGGATCTACGCAGTATTTT. Translation gives CASSLPLPGSTQYF. This rearrangement joins TRBV28 to TRBJ2-3, with unresolved D. The CDR3 sequence is 14 residues long. Germline loops: CDR1 MDHEN, CDR2 SYDVKM. V lost 2 bases to trimming and J lost 8 bases, with 14 bases between them. Together with reference TRBV28 and TRBJ2-3, the CDR3 gives the full variable domain: DVKVTQSSRYLVKRTGEKVFLECVQDMDHENMFWYRQDPGLGLRLIYFSYDVKMKEKGDIPEGYSVSREKKERFSLILESASTNQTSMYLCASSLPLPGSTQYFGPGTRLTVL.

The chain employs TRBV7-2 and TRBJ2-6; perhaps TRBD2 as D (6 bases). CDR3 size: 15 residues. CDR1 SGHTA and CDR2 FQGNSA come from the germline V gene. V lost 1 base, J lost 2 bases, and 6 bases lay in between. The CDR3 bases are TGTGCCAGCAGCTTAGGGGGGGCTGGGGCCAACGTCCTGACTTTC. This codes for CASSLGGAGANVLTF.

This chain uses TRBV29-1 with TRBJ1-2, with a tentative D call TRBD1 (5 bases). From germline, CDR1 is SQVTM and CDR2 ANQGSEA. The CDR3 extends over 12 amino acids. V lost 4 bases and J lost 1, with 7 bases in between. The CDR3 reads CSVGGGNYGYTF. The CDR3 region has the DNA TGCAGCGTTGGCGGGGGTAACTATGGCTACACCTTC.

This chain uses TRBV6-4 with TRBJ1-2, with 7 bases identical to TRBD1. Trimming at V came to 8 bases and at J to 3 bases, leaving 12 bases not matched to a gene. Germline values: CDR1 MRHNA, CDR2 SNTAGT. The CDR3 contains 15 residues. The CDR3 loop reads CASGAKGGGYYGYTF. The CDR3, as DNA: TGTGCCAGCGGAGCGAAAGGAGGGGGCTACTATGGCTACACCTTC.

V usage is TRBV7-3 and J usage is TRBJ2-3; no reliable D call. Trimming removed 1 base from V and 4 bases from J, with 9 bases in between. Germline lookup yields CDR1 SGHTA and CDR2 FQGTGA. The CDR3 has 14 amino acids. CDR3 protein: CASSLINSPDTQYF. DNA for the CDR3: TGTGCCAGCAGCTTAATAAATTCCCCAGATACGCAGTATTTT.

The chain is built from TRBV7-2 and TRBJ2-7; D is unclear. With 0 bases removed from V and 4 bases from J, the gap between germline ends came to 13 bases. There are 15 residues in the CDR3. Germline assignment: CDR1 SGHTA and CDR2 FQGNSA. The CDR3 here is CASSLAVGSAYEQYF. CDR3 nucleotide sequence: TGTGCCAGCAGCTTAGCGGTGGGTTCAGCTTACGAGCAGTACTTC.

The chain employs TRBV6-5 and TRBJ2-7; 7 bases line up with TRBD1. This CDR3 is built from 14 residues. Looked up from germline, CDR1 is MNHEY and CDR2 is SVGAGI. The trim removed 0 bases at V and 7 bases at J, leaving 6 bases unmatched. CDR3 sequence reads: CASSYSTGSGEQYF. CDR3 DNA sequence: TGTGCCAGCAGTTACTCGACAGGGTCCGGGGAGCAGTACTTC.

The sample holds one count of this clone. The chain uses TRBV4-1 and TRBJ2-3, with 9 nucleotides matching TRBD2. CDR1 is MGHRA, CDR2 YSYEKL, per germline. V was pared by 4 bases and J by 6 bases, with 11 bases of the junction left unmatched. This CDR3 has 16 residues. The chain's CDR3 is CASSRISGRPRDTQYF. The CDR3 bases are TGCGCCAGCAGCCGGATAAGCGGGAGGCCGCGGGATACGCAGTATTTT.

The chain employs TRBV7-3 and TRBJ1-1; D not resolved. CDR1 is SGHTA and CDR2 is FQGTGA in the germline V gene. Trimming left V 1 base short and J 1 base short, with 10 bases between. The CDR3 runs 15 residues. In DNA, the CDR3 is TGTGCCAGCAGCTTAAGAGGGTCAGGGAACACTGAAGCTTTCTTT. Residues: CASSLRGSGNTEAFF. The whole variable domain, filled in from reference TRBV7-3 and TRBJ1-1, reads GAGVSQTPSNKVTEKGKYVELRCDPISGHTALYWYRQSLGQGPEFLIYFQGTGAADDSGLPNDRFFAVRPEGSVSTLKIQRTERGDSAVYLCASSLRGSGNTEAFFGQGTRLTVV.

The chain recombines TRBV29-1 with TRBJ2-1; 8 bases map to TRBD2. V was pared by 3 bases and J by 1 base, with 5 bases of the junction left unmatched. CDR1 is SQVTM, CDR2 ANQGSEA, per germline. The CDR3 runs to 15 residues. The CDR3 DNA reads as TGCAGCGTTGAGGCGGGAGGCGGATCCTACAATGAGCAGTTCTTC. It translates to CSVEAGGGSYNEQFF.

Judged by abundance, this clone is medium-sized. This CDR3 reads CASSFPDEQYF. In DNA form, the CDR3 reads TGTGCCAGCAGTTTCCCCGACGAGCAGTACTTC. The genes are TRBV28 and TRBJ2-7; no clear D gene. CDR1 and CDR2 from the germline V gene are MDHEN and SYDVKM. This CDR3 spans 11 amino acids. The ends were cut back, 3 bases at V and 5 bases at J, with 5 bases in the middle.

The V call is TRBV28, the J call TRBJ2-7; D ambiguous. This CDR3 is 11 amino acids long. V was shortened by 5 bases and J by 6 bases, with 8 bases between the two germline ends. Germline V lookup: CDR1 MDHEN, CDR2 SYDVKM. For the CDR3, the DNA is TGTGCCAGCAGTGAGGTGGGCGAGCAGTACTTC. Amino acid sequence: CASSEVGEQYF. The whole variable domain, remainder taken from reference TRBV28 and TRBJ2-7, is DVKVTQSSRYLVKRTGEKVFLECVQDMDHENMFWYRQDPGLGLRLIYFSYDVKMKEKGDIPEGYSVSREKKERFSLILESASTNQTSMYLCASSEVGEQYFGPGTRLTVT.

Here the CDR3 DNA reads TGTGCCAGCAGTGAACCGGGACAGGGGGCGCCAGGCTACACCTTC. It translates to CASSEPGQGAPGYTF. The V and J genes are TRBV28 and TRBJ1-2; 12 bases line up with TRBD1. The germline V gene has CDR1 MDHEN and CDR2 SYDVKM. CDR3 size: 15 residues. V lost 5 bases, J lost 8 bases, and 9 bases stayed unmatched.

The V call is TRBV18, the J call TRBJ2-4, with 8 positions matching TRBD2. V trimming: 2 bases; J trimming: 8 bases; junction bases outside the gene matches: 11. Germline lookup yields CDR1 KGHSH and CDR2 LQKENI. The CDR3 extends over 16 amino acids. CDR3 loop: CASSPFTQRGSHIQYF. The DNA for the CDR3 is TGTGCCAGCTCACCATTTACCCAGCGGGGGTCCCACATTCAGTACTTC. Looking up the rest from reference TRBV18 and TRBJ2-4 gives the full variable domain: NAGVMQNPRHLVRRRGQEARLRCSPMKGHSHVYWYRQLPEEGLKFMVYLQKENIIDESGMPKERFSAEFPKEGPSILRIQQVVRGDSAAYFCASSPFTQRGSHIQYFGAGTRLSVL.

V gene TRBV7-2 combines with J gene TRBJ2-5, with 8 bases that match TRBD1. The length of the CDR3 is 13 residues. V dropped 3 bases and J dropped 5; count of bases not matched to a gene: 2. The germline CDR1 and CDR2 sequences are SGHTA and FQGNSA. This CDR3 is CASSFRGRETQYF. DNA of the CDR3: TGTGCCAGCAGCTTCAGGGGGCGGGAGACCCAGTACTTC. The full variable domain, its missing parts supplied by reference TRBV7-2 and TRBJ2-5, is GAGVSQSPSNKVTEKGKDVELRCDPISGHTALYWYRQSLGQGLEFLIYFQGNSAPDKSGLPSDRFSAERTGGSVSTLTIQRTQQEDSAVYLCASSFRGRETQYFGPGTRLLVL.

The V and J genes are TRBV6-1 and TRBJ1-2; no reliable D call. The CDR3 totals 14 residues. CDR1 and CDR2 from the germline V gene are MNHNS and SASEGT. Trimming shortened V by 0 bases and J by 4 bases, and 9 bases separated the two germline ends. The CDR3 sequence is CASSEARRPYGYTF. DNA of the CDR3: TGTGCCAGCAGTGAAGCGAGACGGCCCTATGGCTACACCTTC.

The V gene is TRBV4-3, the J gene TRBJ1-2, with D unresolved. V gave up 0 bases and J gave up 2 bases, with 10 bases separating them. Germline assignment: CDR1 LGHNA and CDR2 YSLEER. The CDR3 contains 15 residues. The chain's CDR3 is CASSQEVSSNYGYTF. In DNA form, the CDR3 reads TGCGCCAGCAGCCAAGAAGTCAGCAGCAACTATGGCTACACCTTC.

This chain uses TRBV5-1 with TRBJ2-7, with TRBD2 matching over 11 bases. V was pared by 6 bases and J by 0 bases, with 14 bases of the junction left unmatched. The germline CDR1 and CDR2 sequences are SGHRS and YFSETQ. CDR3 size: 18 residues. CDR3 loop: CASTSQPGTSGYSYEQYF. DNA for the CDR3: TGCGCCAGCACCTCACAACCCGGGACTAGCGGATACTCCTACGAGCAGTACTTC. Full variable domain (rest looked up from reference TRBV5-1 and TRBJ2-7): KAGVTQTPRYLIKTRGQQVTLSCSPISGHRSVSWYQQTPGQGLQFLFEYFSETQRNKGNFPGRFSGRQFSNSRSEMNVSTLELGDSALYLCASTSQPGTSGYSYEQYFGPGTRLTVT.

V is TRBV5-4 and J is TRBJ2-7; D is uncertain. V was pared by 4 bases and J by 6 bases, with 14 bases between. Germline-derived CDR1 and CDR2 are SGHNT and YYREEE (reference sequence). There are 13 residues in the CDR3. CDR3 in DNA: TGTGCCAGCAGCGGCTGGCATAGCTCCGAGCAGTACTTC. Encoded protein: CASSGWHSSEQYF.

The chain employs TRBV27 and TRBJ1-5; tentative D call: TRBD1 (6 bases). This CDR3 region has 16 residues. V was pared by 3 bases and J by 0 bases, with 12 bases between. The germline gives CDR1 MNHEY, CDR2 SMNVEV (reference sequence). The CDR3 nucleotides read TGTGCCAGCAGTTTGGTGGGACACTATAGCAATCAGCCCCAGCATTTT. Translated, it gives CASSLVGHYSNQPQHF.